The present T cell receptor beta chain was sequenced within a study of blood T cells in healthy people across ages. This CDR3 has 11 amino acids. The V end was cut by 0 bases, the J end by 14 bases, with 11 bases between. Germline V lookup: CDR1 DFQATT, CDR2 SNEGSKA (reference sequence). Primers used in a second PCR of about 7 to 12 cycles were a sample-barcoded 5' primer and a J-beta primer mix. TCRdb ran MiXCR on the 5' RACE reads and lists one entry per CDR3 protein. The data contain about 680,000 distinct CDR3 sequences, around 45% of them singletons. The source is a woman aged 60-70 years in good health. The chain has TRBV20-1 and TRBJ1-5; no definite D call. The sequenced material came from blood. CDR3 loop: CSARDMGSEHF. The CDR3 coding sequence is TGCAGTGCTAGAGATATGGGGTCGGAGCATTTT.